This T cell receptor beta chain stems from a study of cytomegalovirus exposure and HLA in healthy donors. Across the study: From HLA-typed donors, an early data release held tens of millions of unique TCRs.

Germline assignment: CDR1 LNHDA and CDR2 SQIVND (reference sequence). The V and J ends lost 5 bases and 8 bases, in that order; junction bases with no gene match: 11. There are 15 residues in the CDR3. Study conclusions and caveats: The study carried out a later analysis of TCR beta sequences. It associated some 18,000 of them with specific HLA alleles at a false discovery rate of 0.05. An apparent linkage of common viral pathogens to several of the most significant clusters emerged in a later analysis. It was reportedly the case that the classifier diagnosed cytomegalovirus status with high specificity and sensitivity.

With regard to this clone: Its matching antigen is unknown.

PCR involved 60 Vbeta and 13 Jbeta primers. Some clones are missing from TCRdb's copy, which holds only in-frame ones; the method was immunoSEQ multiplex PCR. Of about 130,000 clones listed, about 74% are singletons. The origin of this receptor is a man aged 35-49 years in good health and CMV-seronegative. The sample taken for sequencing was PBMCs. This rearrangement joins TRBV19 to TRBJ2-1; 8 bases are a match to TRBD1. DNA for the CDR3: TGTGCCAGTAGTTCCACTGGGACAGGTTTTGATGAGCAGTTCTTC. This translates into CASSSTGTGFDEQFF.